The 3 T cell receptor beta chains given below trace back to one sample, sequenced in a study of tissue T cells after allogeneic stem cell transplantation. Generated by immunoSEQ multiplex PCR, the TCRdb table keeps only in-frame clones and is missing some. The data show some 25,000 clones, 91% seen once. The sample here was blood, taken before transplantation. The receptors here all came from a male donor older than 55 who later had graft-versus-host disease after an allogeneic stem cell transplant.

This clone has only a few counts. This chain joins TRBV19 and TRBJ1-5, with D unclear. The V end lost 8 bases, the J end lost 0 bases, and 14 bases lay between the germline ends. CDR1 and CDR2 from the germline V gene are LNHDA and SQIVND (reference sequence). The CDR3 covers 15 residues. This CDR3 is CASSRLLGSNQPQHF. The CDR3 nucleotides are TGTGCCAGTTCCCGTCTCCTGGGTAGCAATCAGCCCCAGCATTTT.

The genes are TRBV12-5 and TRBJ2-3; D is possibly TRBD2 (6 bases). The ends were cut back, 9 bases at V and 2 bases at J, with 9 bases in the middle. The CDR3 runs 12 residues. CDR1 and CDR2 from the germline V gene are LGHNT and FRNRAP. The CDR3 region is CASTGVTDTQYF. For the CDR3, the DNA is TGTGCTAGCACGGGGGTCACAGATACGCAGTATTTT.

The chain carries TRBV10-3 and TRBJ2-1; possibly TRBD1 for D (5 bases). Per the germline V gene, CDR1 is ENHRY and CDR2 is SYGVKD. The V gene lost 4 bases and the J gene lost 3 bases, with 13 bases spanning the gap. The CDR3 runs 15 residues. CDR3 coding DNA: TGTGCCATCAGTGGGCCCGACAGAATCTACAATGAGCAGTTCTTC. This translates into CAISGPDRIYNEQFF.